The sample holds a few counts of the clone carrying this TCR beta chain. The antigen is undetermined. The data are from a study of T cell repertoires in cytomegalovirus infection. Overall study: Public TCR beta signatures were indicative of both CMV infection and a matching HLA type.

Study-wide results and caveats: HLA-C-restricted TCR beta clonotypes specific for CMV led the ex vivo response.

V lost 0 bases, J lost 5 bases, and 13 bases lay in between. The CDR3 consists of 15 residues. Germline V gene sequence: CDR1 LGHNA, CDR2 YNFKEQ. TCRdb used MiXCR to reprocess the reads, holding one entry per CDR3 protein. The sample has 110,000 to 150,000 distinct CDR3 sequences, approximately 30% seen once. This TCR derives from a human donor in good health (CMV status not recorded). Some clones in this sample may be carry-over from other donors' samples. The source material was CD8+ T cells from cultured PBMCs, sampled from culture after CMV antigen stimulation. The chain carries TRBV4-2 and TRBJ1-2, with D possibly TRBD1 on 5 matching bases. CDR3 loop: CASSQDQGGLYGYTF. In DNA, the CDR3 is TGTGCCAGCAGCCAAGATCAGGGCGGACTGTATGGCTACACCTTC.